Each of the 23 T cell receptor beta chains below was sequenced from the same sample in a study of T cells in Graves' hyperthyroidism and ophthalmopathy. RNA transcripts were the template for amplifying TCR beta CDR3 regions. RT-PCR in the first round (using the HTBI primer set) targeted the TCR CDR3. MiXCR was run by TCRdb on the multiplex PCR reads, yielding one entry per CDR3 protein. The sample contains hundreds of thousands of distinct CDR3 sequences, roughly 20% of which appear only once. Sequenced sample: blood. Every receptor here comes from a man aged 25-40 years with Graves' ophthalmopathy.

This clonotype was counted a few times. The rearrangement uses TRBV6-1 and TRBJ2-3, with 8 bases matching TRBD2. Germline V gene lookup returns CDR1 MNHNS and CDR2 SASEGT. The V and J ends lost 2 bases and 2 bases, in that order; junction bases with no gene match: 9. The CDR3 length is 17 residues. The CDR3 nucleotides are TGTGCCAGCAGTGAAAATTTAGGCGGGAGGAACACAGATACGCAGTATTTT. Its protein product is CASSENLGGRNTDTQYF.

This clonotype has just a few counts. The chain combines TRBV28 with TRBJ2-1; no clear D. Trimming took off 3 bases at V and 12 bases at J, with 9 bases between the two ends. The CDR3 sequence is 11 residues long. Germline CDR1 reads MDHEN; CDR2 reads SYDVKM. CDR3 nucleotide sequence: TGTGCCAGCAGTTTCGAGAGGCTGCAGTTCTTC. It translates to CASSFERLQFF.

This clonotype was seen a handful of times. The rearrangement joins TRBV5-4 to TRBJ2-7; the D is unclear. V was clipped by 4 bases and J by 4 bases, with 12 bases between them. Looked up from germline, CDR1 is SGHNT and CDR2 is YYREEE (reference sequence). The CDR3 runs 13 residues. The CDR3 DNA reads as TGTGCCAGCAGCGAGGTAGGGATGTACGAGCAGTACTTC. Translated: CASSEVGMYEQYF.

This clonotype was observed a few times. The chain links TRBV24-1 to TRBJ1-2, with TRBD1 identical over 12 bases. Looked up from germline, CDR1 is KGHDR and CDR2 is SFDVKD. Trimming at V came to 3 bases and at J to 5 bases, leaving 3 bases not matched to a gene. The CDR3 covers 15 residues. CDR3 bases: TGTGCCACCAGTGATGGGGACAGGGGGCTATATGGCTACACCTTC. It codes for CATSDGDRGLYGYTF.

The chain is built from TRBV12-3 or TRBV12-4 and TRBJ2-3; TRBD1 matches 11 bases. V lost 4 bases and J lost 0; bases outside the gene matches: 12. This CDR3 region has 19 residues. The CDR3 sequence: CASSSTGTGGQSSTDTQYF. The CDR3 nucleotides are TGTGCCAGCAGTTCAACTGGGACAGGGGGACAATCTAGCACAGATACGCAGTATTTT.

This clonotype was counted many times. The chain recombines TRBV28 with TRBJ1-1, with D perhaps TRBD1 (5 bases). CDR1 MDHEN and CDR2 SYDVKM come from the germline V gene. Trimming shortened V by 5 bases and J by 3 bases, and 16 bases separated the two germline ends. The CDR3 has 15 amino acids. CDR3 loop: CASSPEGQGYTEAFF. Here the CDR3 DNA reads TGTGCCAGCAGTCCGGAGGGGCAGGGCTACACTGAAGCTTTCTTT.

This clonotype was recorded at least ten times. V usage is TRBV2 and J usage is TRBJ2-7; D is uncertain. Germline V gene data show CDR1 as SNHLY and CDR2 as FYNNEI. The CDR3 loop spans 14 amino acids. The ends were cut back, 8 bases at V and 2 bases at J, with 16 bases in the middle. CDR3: CASLESIAPYEQYF. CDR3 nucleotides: TGTGCCAGCCTGGAAAGCATAGCACCCTACGAGCAGTACTTC.

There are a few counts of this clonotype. CDR3 sequence reads: CASSEADGPIYEQYF. The CDR3 DNA sequence: TGTGCCAGCAGTGAAGCAGACGGGCCGATCTACGAGCAGTACTTC. The V and J genes are TRBV6-1 and TRBJ2-7; D gene unclear. CDR3 length equals 15 residues. Deletions cut 0 bases from V and 3 bases from J, with 12 bases between. The germline CDR1 and CDR2 sequences are MNHNS and SASEGT.

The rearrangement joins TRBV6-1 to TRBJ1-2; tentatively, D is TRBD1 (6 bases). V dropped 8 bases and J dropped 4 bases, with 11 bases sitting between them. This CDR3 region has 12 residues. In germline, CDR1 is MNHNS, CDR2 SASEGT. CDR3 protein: CASDRSRYGYTF. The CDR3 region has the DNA TGTGCCAGCGACAGGAGCCGCTATGGCTACACCTTC.

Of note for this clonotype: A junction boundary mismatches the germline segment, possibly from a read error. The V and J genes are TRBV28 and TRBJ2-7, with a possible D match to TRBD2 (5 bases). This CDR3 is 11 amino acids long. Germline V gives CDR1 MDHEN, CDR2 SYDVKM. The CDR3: CASGRGSEQYF. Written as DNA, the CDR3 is TGTGCCAGCGGAAGAGGGAGCGAGCAATACTTC.

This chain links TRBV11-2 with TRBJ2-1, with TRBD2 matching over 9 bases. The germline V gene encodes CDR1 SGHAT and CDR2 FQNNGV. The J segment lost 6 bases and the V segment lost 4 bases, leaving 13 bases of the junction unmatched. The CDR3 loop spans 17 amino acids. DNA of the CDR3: TGTGCCAGCAGCTCGATCGGCGCGGGACTAGCTATCAATGAGCAGTTCTTC. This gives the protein CASSSIGAGLAINEQFF.

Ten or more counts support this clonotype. As DNA, the CDR3 is TGTGCCAGCAGCCAAGATGACAGGGGATGGTCCTACGAGCAGTACTTC. It is translated as CASSQDDRGWSYEQYF. The chain is built from TRBV3-1 and TRBJ2-7; 8 nucleotides align to TRBD1. V shed 0 bases, J shed 1 base, and the junction held 5 bases outside the gene matches. This CDR3 spans 16 amino acids. Germline-derived CDR1 and CDR2 are LGHDT and YNNKEL (reference sequence).

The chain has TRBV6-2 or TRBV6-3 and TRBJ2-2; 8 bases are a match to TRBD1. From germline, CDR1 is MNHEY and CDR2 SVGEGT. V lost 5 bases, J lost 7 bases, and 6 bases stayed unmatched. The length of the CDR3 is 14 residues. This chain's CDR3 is CASSGQGAGGELFF. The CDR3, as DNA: TGTGCCAGCAGTGGTCAGGGGGCCGGCGGGGAGCTGTTTTTT.

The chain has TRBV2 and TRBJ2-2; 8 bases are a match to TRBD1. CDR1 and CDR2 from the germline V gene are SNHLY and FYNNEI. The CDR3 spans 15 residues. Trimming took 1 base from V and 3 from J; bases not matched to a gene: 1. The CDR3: CASSEGQGYTGELFF. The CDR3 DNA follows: TGTGCCAGCAGTGAAGGACAGGGGTACACCGGGGAGCTGTTTTTT.

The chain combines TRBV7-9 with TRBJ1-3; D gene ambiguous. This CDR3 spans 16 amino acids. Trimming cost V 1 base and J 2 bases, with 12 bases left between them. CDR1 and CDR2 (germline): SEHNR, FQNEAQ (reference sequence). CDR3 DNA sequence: TGTGCCAGCAGCTTAGGGGCTGCAGAGACTGGAAACACCATATATTTT. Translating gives CASSLGAAETGNTIYF. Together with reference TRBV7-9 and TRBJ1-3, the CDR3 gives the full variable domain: DTGVSQNPRHKITKRGQNVTFRCDPISEHNRLYWYRQTLGQGPEFLTYFQNEAQLEKSRLLSDRFSAERPKGSFSTLEIQRTEQGDSAMYLCASSLGAAETGNTIYFGEGSWLTVV.

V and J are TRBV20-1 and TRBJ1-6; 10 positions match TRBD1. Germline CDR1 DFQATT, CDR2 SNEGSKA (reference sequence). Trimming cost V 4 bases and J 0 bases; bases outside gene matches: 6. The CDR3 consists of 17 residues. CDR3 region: CSAKPGQGSSYNSPLHF. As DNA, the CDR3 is TGCAGTGCTAAGCCGGGACAGGGGAGCTCCTATAATTCACCCCTCCACTTT.

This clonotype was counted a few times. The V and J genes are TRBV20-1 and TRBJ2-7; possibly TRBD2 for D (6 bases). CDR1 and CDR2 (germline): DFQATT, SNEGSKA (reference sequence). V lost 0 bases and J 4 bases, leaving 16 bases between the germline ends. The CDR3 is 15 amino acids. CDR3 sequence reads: CSARDEEGKPYEQYF. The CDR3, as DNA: TGCAGTGCTAGAGATGAGGAGGGGAAGCCTTACGAGCAGTACTTC.

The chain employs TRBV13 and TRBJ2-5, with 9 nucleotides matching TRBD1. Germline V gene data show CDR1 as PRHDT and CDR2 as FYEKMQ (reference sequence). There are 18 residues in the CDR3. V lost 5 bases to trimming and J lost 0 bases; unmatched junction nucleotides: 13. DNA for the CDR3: TGTGCCAGCAGCCCACGACCTGGACAGGGGAGGTACCAAGAGACCCAGTACTTC. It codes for CASSPRPGQGRYQETQYF.

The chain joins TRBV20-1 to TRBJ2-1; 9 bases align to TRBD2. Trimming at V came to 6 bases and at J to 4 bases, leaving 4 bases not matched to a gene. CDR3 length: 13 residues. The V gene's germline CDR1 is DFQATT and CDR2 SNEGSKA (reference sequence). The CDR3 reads CSASLAGYNEQFF. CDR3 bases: TGCAGTGCGTCCCTAGCGGGGTACAATGAGCAGTTCTTC.

CDR3: CSARDHVGGNQPQHF. In nucleotides, the CDR3 is TGCAGTGCTAGAGATCACGTCGGGGGAAATCAGCCCCAGCATTTT. The J gene is TRBJ1-5, the V gene TRBV20-1, with D maybe TRBD1 (5 bases). This CDR3 has 15 amino acids. V lost 0 bases and J 4 bases, leaving 13 bases between the germline ends. CDR1 and CDR2 from the germline V gene are DFQATT and SNEGSKA (reference sequence).

The chain's CDR3 is CSARELAGLQETQYF. CDR3 nucleotide sequence: TGCAGTGCTAGAGAGCTAGCGGGCCTACAAGAGACCCAGTACTTC. The chain joins TRBV20-1 to TRBJ2-5; 8 nucleotides align to TRBD2. The CDR3 covers 15 residues. Losses at the gene ends were 0 bases for V and 2 bases for J; bases not matched to a gene: 5. The germline gives CDR1 DFQATT, CDR2 SNEGSKA (reference sequence).

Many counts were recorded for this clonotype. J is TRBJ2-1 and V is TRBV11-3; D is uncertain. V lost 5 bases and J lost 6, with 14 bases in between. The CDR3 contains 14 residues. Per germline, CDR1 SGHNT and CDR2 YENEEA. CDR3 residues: CASSDLGISNEQFF. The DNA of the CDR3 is TGTGCCAGCAGCGACCTAGGTATCTCCAATGAGCAGTTCTTC.

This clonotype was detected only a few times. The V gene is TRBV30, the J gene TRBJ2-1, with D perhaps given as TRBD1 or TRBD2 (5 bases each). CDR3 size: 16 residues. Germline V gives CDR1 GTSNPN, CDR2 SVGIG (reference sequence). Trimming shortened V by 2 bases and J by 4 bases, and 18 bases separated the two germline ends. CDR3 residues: CAWSSPQGVVYNEQFF. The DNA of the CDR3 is TGTGCCTGGAGTTCTCCCCAGGGAGTAGTATACAATGAGCAGTTCTTC.